This T cell receptor (beta chain) stems from a study of identical twins. Germline CDR1 MNHEY, CDR2 SVGAGI. V was trimmed by 2 bases and J by 7 bases, leaving 11 bases between them. The CDR3 is 14 residues long. This clonotype occurred a few times. The antigen remains unidentified. General study findings and limits: Partial confounding of zero-insertion analyses by invariant MAIT and iNKT cells was possible.

One entry per CDR3 protein, called by TCRdb with MiXCR from the 5' RACE reads. The sample includes hundreds of thousands of distinct CDR3 sequences, less than 9% seen only once; the top ten take roughly 2%. These data were likewise used in another study, on yellow fever vaccine responses in identical twins.

The TCR comes from a woman younger than 30 in good health. The chain recombines TRBV6-5 with TRBJ2-2; unclear D gene. Sequenced material: memory (CD45RO+) T cells sorted from blood. The CDR3 sequence is CASSYARLLGELFF. CDR3 sequence (DNA): TGTGCCAGCAGTTACGCGCGACTGCTCGGGGAGCTGTTTTTT.